The 4 T cell receptor beta chains presented below share a single source sample, sequenced in a study of T-cell reconstitution after alpha-beta-depleted transplantation in children. Unique molecular identifiers were incorporated during preparation of the TCRbeta library. Using its own MiXCR run on the PCR reads, TCRdb lists one record per CDR3 protein. This table holds roughly 150,000 distinct CDR3 sequences, approximately 12% found once. Sequencing was performed on PBMCs, taken before TCRalphabeta/CD19-depleted stem cell transplant. The receptors here all came from a boy between 2 and 10 years old with acute myeloid leukemia, due to receive a stem cell transplant.

This clonotype appeared many times. The rearrangement joins TRBV20-1 to TRBJ1-5, with a weak D call TRBD1 (6 bases). The V gene's germline CDR1 is DFQATT and CDR2 SNEGSKA (reference sequence). V was shortened by 3 bases and J by 7 bases, with 13 bases between the two germline ends. The CDR3 loop spans 13 amino acids. In nucleotides, the CDR3 is TGCAGTGCTAGTCCAAATAGGGGGCAGCCCCAGCATTTT. Translated, it gives CSASPNRGQPQHF.

This clonotype occurred many times. This chain uses TRBV4-1 with TRBJ2-7; 7 positions match TRBD2. This CDR3 region has 15 residues. Per germline, CDR1 MGHRA and CDR2 YSYEKL. Trimming at V came to 0 bases and at J to 1 base, leaving 3 bases not matched to a gene. The CDR3 region is CASSQDLAESYEQYF. CDR3 sequence (DNA): TGCGCCAGCAGCCAAGATCTAGCGGAATCCTACGAGCAGTACTTC.

This clonotype has ten or more counts. This chain connects TRBV27 to TRBJ2-1; 7 bases are shared with TRBD2. The CDR3 has 16 residues. Per the germline V gene, CDR1 is MNHEY and CDR2 is SMNVEV (reference sequence). V was pared by 2 bases and J by 9 bases, with 13 bases of the junction left unmatched. CDR3 protein: CASSLLGKTSHGEQFF. CDR3 nucleotide sequence: TGTGCCAGCAGTTTACTAGGGAAGACTAGCCATGGTGAGCAGTTCTTC.

The chain uses TRBV5-6 and TRBJ2-7, with 14 bases that match TRBD2. The J segment lost 0 bases and the V segment lost 9 bases, leaving 23 bases of the junction unmatched. This CDR3 is built from 21 residues. The germline gives CDR1 SGHDT, CDR2 YYEEEE. CDR3 DNA sequence: TGTGCCATGAGCTTTAGGCTCGGCGGTCGACTAGCGGGGGGGAGCTCCTACGAGCAGTACGTC. Protein sequence: CAMSFRLGGRLAGGSSYEQYV.